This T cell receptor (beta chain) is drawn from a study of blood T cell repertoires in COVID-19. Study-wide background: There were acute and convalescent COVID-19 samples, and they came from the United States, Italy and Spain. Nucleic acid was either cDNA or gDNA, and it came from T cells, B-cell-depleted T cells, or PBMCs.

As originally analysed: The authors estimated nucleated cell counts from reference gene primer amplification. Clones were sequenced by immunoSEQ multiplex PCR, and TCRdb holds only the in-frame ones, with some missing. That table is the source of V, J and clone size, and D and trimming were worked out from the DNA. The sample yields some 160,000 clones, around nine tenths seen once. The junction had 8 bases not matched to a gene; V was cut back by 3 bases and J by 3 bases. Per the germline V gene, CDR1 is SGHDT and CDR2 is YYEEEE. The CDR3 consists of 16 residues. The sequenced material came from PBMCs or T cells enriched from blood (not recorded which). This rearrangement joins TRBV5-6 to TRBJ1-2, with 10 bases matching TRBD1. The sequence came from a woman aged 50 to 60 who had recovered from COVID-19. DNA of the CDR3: TGTGCCAGCAGCTGGACAGGGGGTTATAGGGACTATGGCTACACCTTC. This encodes CASSWTGGYRDYGYTF.